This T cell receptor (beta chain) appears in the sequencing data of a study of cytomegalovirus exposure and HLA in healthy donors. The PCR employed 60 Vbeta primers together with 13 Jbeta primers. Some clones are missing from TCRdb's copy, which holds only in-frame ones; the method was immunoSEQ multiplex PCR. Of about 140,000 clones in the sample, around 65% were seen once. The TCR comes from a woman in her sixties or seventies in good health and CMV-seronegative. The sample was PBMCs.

The CDR3 DNA reads as TGTGCCAGCCAATGGGGACTTATTTCCACTGAAGCTTTCTTT. As protein: CASQWGLISTEAFF. The rearrangement uses TRBV6-1 and TRBJ1-1; TRBD1 might be the D (5 bases). The CDR3 covers 14 residues. Trimming removed 8 bases at V and 4 bases at J, with 17 bases between. The germline gives CDR1 MNHNS, CDR2 SASEGT.